These 19 T cell receptor beta chains were all obtained from the same sample, sequenced in a study of T cells after yellow fever vaccination. TCRdb reanalysed the 5' RACE reads using MiXCR and keeps one entry per CDR3 protein. The sample lists 300,000 or so distinct CDR3 sequences; about 6.9% were seen once. The sequencing used PBMCs, collected roughly 45 days after the first yellow fever vaccination. The receptors stem from a man aged 18 to 35 who received the YFV17D yellow fever vaccine.

This clonotype occurred a few times. The chain carries TRBV18 and TRBJ2-6; 7 nucleotides align to TRBD1. Germline V gene lookup returns CDR1 KGHSH and CDR2 LQKENI. Unmatched junction bases numbered 11, after V lost 3 bases and J lost 0 bases. The CDR3 totals 19 residues. The CDR3 coding sequence is TGTGCCAGCTCACCCGATTTACAGGGGATTTCCTCTGGGGCCAACGTCCTGACTTTC. It translates to CASSPDLQGISSGANVLTF.

This clonotype was detected ten times or more. CDR3 sequence (DNA): TGTGCCAGCAGTTTCAGGGAGGAGCATGGCTACACCTTC. Translated, it gives CASSFREEHGYTF. The chain joins TRBV12-3 or TRBV12-4 to TRBJ1-2; tentative D call: TRBD1 (5 bases). Trimming pared 3 bases from V and 6 bases from J, leaving 11 bases between. The CDR3 loop spans 13 amino acids.

V and J are TRBV18 and TRBJ1-2; D unclear. Germline V gives CDR1 KGHSH, CDR2 LQKENI. This CDR3 is 14 amino acids long. Trimming removed 4 bases at V and 0 bases at J, with 9 bases between. CDR3 in amino acids: CASSRKGTNYGYTF. CDR3 bases: TGTGCCAGCTCACGGAAGGGAACTAACTATGGCTACACCTTC.

This rearrangement joins TRBV29-1 to TRBJ2-5; the D gene is possibly TRBD2 (6 bases). There are 13 residues in the CDR3. V lost 3 bases to trimming and J lost 5 bases, with 13 bases between them. Germline V gene sequence: CDR1 SQVTM, CDR2 ANQGSEA. The CDR3 DNA reads TGCAGCGTTGAGGAGGGGTCACAGGAGACCCAGTACTTC. The encoded protein is CSVEEGSQETQYF.

A few counts support this clonotype. This chain links TRBV12-3 or TRBV12-4 with TRBJ1-6; D remains unclear. CDR3 length: 15 amino acids. V shed 3 bases and J shed 6 bases, with 12 bases lying between them. CDR3 DNA: TGTGCCAGCAGTTTGTGGGGTGTAGGTAATTCACCCCTCCACTTT. Its protein is CASSLWGVGNSPLHF.

This clonotype was counted ten times or more. The CDR3 loop reads CASSRLAAETQYF. In DNA, the CDR3 is TGCGCCAGCAGCCGGCTAGCGGCAGAGACCCAGTACTTC. J is TRBJ2-5 and V is TRBV5-1; 7 bases align to TRBD2. This CDR3 is built from 13 residues. CDR1 and CDR2 (germline): SGHRS, YFSETQ. V was clipped by 4 bases and J by 4 bases; unmatched bases: 4.

This clonotype was recorded many times. The chain employs TRBV12-3 or TRBV12-4 and TRBJ2-7; TRBD1 aligns across 8 bases. CDR3 length equals 15 residues. The ends lost 1 base at V and 4 bases at J; junction bases unmatched: 6. As DNA, the CDR3 is TGTGCCAGCAGTTTAGGGGCAGGGGGCACGTACGAGCAGTACGTC. It translates to CASSLGAGGTYEQYV.

This clonotype showed up many times. V and J are TRBV20-1 and TRBJ2-5; 12 bases line up with TRBD2. V dropped 3 bases and J dropped 5; count of bases not matched to a gene: 10. The germline V gene has CDR1 DFQATT and CDR2 SNEGSKA (reference sequence). CDR3 length: 16 amino acids. The CDR3 nucleotides read TGCAGTGCTAGGGACCCTAGCGGGGGGGCGGGTGAGACCCAGTACTTC. Translating it yields CSARDPSGGAGETQYF.

This clonotype occurred a few times. This sequence joins TRBV7-9 and TRBJ2-5; a possible D gene is TRBD1 (5 bases). Trimming cost V 3 bases and J 3 bases, with 11 bases left between them. Germline loops: CDR1 SEHNR, CDR2 FQNEAQ (reference sequence). The CDR3 covers 14 residues. CDR3 loop: CASSLGPRKETQYF. CDR3 bases: TGTGCCAGCAGCTTGGGGCCCAGGAAAGAGACCCAGTACTTC.

The chain combines TRBV5-1 with TRBJ1-1, with D possibly being TRBD1 (6 bases). The CDR3 has 15 amino acids. V dropped 4 bases and J dropped 3 bases, with 16 bases sitting between them. Per germline, CDR1 SGHRS and CDR2 YFSETQ. The CDR3 region is CASSPSGGGHTEAFF. CDR3 bases: TGCGCCAGCAGCCCTTCCGGGGGGGGGCACACTGAAGCTTTCTTT. The full variable domain, rest sourced from reference TRBV5-1 and TRBJ1-1, is KAGVTQTPRYLIKTRGQQVTLSCSPISGHRSVSWYQQTPGQGLQFLFEYFSETQRNKGNFPGRFSGRQFSNSRSEMNVSTLELGDSALYLCASSPSGGGHTEAFFGQGTRLTVV.

Many counts were recorded for this clonotype. The chain recombines TRBV10-3 with TRBJ2-3, with TRBD1 as a possible D gene (5 bases). The CDR3 spans 14 residues. Germline CDR1 reads ENHRY; CDR2 reads SYGVKD. Trimming removed 3 bases at V and 2 bases at J, with 9 bases between. Here the CDR3 DNA reads TGTGCCATCAGTGATGCAGGGAACACAGATACGCAGTATTTT. Its translation is CAISDAGNTDTQYF.

This clonotype has a handful of counts. The chain carries TRBV4-1 and TRBJ2-6; D is unclear. The CDR3 loop spans 21 amino acids. Germline V CDR1 and CDR2: MGHRA, YSYEKL. Trimming pared 0 bases from V and 0 bases from J, leaving 21 bases between. The CDR3 is CASSQDARGYGYGSGANVLTF. The DNA for the CDR3 is TGCGCCAGCAGCCAAGATGCCCGAGGCTACGGCTACGGCTCTGGGGCCAACGTCCTGACTTTC.

This clonotype was detected ten times or more. The gene calls are TRBV5-1 and TRBJ2-1; 7 bases match TRBD1. The J segment lost 7 bases and the V segment lost 3 bases, leaving 7 bases of the junction unmatched. The CDR3 loop spans 14 amino acids. Germline values: CDR1 SGHRS, CDR2 YFSETQ. The CDR3 region is CASSWELTGNEQFF. In DNA, the CDR3 is TGCGCCAGCAGCTGGGAGTTGACAGGGAATGAGCAGTTCTTC.

The table lists this clonotype with many counts. CDR3 amino acids: CASSKGQEGYGYTF. CDR3 coding DNA: TGTGCCAGCAGTAAAGGACAAGAAGGATATGGCTACACCTTC. This chain links TRBV6-2 or TRBV6-3 with TRBJ1-2, with D possibly matching TRBD1 (5 bases). Trimming stripped 5 bases from V and 5 bases from J, with 15 bases between. The CDR3 consists of 14 residues. CDR1 and CDR2 from the germline V gene are MNHEY and SVGEGT.

This clonotype was observed a handful of times. The chain recombines TRBV24-1 with TRBJ1-2; TRBD1 matches at 8 bases. The trim removed 3 bases at V and 2 bases at J, leaving 7 bases unmatched. There are 16 residues in the CDR3. Germline CDR1 is KGHDR and CDR2 is SFDVKD. In DNA, the CDR3 is TGTGCCACCAGTGATCCGACAGGGGCAGGCAACTATGGCTACACCTTC. Translating gives CATSDPTGAGNYGYTF.

The chain employs TRBV7-9 and TRBJ2-7; D is possibly TRBD2 (6 bases). This CDR3 has 15 residues. CDR1 is SEHNR, CDR2 FQNEAQ, per germline (reference sequence). V lost 6 bases and J 2 bases, leaving 17 bases between the germline ends. The CDR3 spells CASRPPGGETYEQYF. For the CDR3, the DNA is TGTGCCAGCAGGCCCCCCGGCGGGGAGACCTACGAGCAGTACTTC.

The chain recombines TRBV28 with TRBJ1-1, with 7 bases matching TRBD1. Trimming cost V 7 bases and J 0 bases; bases outside gene matches: 2. The CDR3 sequence is 13 residues long. The germline V gene has CDR1 MDHEN and CDR2 SYDVKM. As DNA, the CDR3 is TGTGCCAGCACGACAGGGTTGAACACTGAAGCTTTCTTT. Translation gives CASTTGLNTEAFF.

This clonotype was detected many times. V is TRBV2 and J is TRBJ2-7; D tentatively fits TRBD1 or TRBD2 (7 bases each). Trimming removed 6 bases from V and 9 bases from J, with 18 bases in between. Germline V lookup: CDR1 SNHLY, CDR2 FYNNEI. This CDR3 is 13 amino acids long. In DNA form, the CDR3 reads TGTGCCAGCAGAGGGGGAGGGGGCCCTTGGCAGTACTTC. Translating gives CASRGGGGPWQYF.

This clonotype has only a few counts. This chain joins TRBV24-1 and TRBJ2-5; a weak D match, TRBD2 (5 bases). Germline assignment: CDR1 KGHDR and CDR2 SFDVKD. Trimming took 0 bases from V and 4 from J, leaving 8 bases between them. This CDR3 is 14 amino acids long. The CDR3 sequence is CATSDLIAGETQYF. The DNA of the CDR3 is TGTGCCACCAGTGATTTGATCGCGGGAGAGACCCAGTACTTC.